This T cell receptor beta chain was found in a study of blood T cell repertoires in COVID-19. In the study's own analysis: Cell counts per sample came from amplifying reference gene primers. Assay used: immunoSEQ multiplex PCR; TCRdb lists only in-frame clones, some missing. V and J calls and clone size are copied from that table; D and trimming were computed from the DNA. The data contain 150,000 or so clones, roughly 88% of them singletons. Germline assignment: CDR1 MDHEN and CDR2 SYDVKM. V lost 7 bases and J lost 5; bases outside the gene matches: 7. The CDR3 is made up of 15 amino acids. Seattle patients were enrolled while actively infected and followed longitudinally.

Sample: peripheral blood. The sequence came from a man aged 60 to 75 with COVID-19, enrolled during active disease. The chain carries TRBV28 and TRBJ1-4; 10 bases line up with TRBD1. CDR3 residues: CASTNGQGVNEKLFF. The CDR3 coding sequence is TGTGCCAGCACGAACGGACAGGGGGTAAATGAAAAACTGTTTTTT.